The source of this T cell receptor beta chain is a study of T cell responses to AZD1222 COVID-19 vaccine. Notes on the study in general: Most donors were white British, females outnumbered males, and clonal diversity was possibly underestimated. The breadth and depth of Spike-specific TCRs increased once two AZD1222 doses had been given. Nearly half of spike-specific TCRs reportedly go after variant regions that carry no mutations.

With respect to this clone: Its antigen is not identified.

The method was immunoSEQ multiplex PCR; TCRdb's version includes in-frame clones alone and lacks a portion of them. The sample includes 140,000 to 150,000 clones, roughly 90% of them seen just once. Recipients boosted at about 4 weeks or about 12 weeks are pooled. The germline V gene has CDR1 WSHSY and CDR2 SAAADI. The CDR3 extends over 16 amino acids. V was pared by 8 bases and J by 1 base, with 8 bases of the junction left unmatched. This TCR came from an adult who received the AZD1222 COVID-19 vaccine. The sequencing used peripheral blood, collected 28 days after the second AZD1222 dose. The chain combines TRBV10-2 with TRBJ1-2; 12 nucleotides agree with TRBD1. Here the CDR3 DNA reads TGCGCCAGCGCCCGGGACAGGGGGCTATTTAACTATGGCTACACCTTC. Protein sequence: CASARDRGLFNYGYTF.